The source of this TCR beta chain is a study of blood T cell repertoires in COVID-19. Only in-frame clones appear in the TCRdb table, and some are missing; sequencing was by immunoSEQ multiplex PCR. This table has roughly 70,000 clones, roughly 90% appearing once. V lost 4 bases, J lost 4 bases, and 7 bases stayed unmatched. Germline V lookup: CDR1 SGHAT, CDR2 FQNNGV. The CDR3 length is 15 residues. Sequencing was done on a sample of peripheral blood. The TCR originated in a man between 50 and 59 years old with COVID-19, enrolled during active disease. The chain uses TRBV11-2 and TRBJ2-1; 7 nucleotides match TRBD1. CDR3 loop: CASSSRDRLYNEQFF. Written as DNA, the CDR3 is TGTGCCAGCAGCTCCCGGGACAGACTATACAATGAGCAGTTCTTC.